Detailed here is one TCR beta chain. Source study methods: Amplified reference gene primers provided the basis for estimating nucleated cell counts. The protocol was immunoSEQ multiplex PCR, while the TCRdb copy is restricted to in-frame clones and leaves out a portion. V and J calls plus clone size are reproduced from that table; the DNA served to infer D and trimming. Of approximately 110,000 clones listed, more than 60% are singletons. The V end lost 3 bases, the J end lost 1 base, and 9 bases lay between the germline ends. The CDR3 runs 14 residues. Germline values: CDR1 SGHTA, CDR2 FQGNSA. These data come from a study of blood T cell repertoires in COVID-19. About the study: In each case, the material was cDNA or gDNA derived from T cells, B-cell-depleted T cells, or PBMCs.

Sample: peripheral blood. The origin of this receptor is an older man with active or convalescent COVID-19. This chain joins TRBV7-2 and TRBJ1-1; D unresolved. The CDR3 spells CASSLRAGNTEAFF. The CDR3 coding sequence is TGTGCCAGCAGCTTGCGCGCAGGGAACACTGAAGCTTTCTTT.